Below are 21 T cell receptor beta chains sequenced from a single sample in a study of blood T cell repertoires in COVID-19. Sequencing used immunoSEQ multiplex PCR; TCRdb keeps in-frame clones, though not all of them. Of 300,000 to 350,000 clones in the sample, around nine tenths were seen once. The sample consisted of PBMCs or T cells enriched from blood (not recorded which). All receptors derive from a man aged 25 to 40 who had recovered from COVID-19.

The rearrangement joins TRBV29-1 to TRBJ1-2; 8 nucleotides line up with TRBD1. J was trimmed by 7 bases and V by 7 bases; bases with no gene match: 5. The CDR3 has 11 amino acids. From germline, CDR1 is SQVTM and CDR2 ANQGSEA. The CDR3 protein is CSGGQGGGYTF. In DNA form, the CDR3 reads TGCAGCGGTGGACAGGGAGGTGGCTACACCTTC.

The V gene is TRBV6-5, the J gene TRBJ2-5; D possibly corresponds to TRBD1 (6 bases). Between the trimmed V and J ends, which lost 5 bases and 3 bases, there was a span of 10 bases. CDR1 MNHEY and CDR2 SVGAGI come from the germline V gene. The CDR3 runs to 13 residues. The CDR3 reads CASSTGFEETQYF. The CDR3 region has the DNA TGTGCCAGCAGTACAGGGTTTGAAGAGACCCAGTACTTC.

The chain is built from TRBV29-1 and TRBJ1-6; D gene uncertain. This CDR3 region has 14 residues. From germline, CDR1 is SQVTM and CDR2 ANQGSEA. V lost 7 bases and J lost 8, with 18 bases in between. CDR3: CSAWEGSIHSPLHF. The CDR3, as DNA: TGCAGCGCTTGGGAGGGAAGCATCCATTCACCCCTCCACTTT.

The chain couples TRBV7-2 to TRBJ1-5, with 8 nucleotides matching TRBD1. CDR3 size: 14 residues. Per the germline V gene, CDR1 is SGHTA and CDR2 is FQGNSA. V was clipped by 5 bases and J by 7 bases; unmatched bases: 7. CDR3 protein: CASSVRTGYQPQHF. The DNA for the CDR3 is TGTGCCAGCAGCGTACGGACAGGGTACCAGCCCCAGCATTTT. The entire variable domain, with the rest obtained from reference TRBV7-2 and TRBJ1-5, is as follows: GAGVSQSPSNKVTEKGKDVELRCDPISGHTALYWYRQSLGQGLEFLIYFQGNSAPDKSGLPSDRFSAERTGGSVSTLTIQRTQQEDSAVYLCASSVRTGYQPQHFGDGTRLSIL.

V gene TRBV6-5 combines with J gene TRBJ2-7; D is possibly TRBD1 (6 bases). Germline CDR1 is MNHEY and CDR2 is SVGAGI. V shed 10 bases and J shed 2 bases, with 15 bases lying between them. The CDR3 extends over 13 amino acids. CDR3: CATQQRGTYEQYF. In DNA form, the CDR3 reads TGTGCCACCCAGCAGAGGGGGACCTACGAGCAGTACTTC.

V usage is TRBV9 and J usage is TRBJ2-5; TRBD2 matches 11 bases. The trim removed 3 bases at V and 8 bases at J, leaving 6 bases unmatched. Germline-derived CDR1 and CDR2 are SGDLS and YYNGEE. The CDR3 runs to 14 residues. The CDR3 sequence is CASSAGLADETQYF. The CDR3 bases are TGTGCCAGCAGCGCGGGACTAGCGGACGAAACCCAGTACTTC.

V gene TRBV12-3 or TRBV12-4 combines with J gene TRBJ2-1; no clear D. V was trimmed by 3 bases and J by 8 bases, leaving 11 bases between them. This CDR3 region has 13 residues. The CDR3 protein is CASSFPGGHEQFF. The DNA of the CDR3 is TGTGCCAGCAGTTTCCCCGGCGGCCATGAGCAGTTCTTC.

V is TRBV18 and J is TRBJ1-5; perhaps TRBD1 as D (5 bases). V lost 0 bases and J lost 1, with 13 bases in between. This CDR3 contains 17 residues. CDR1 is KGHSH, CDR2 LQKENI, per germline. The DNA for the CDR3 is TGTGCCAGCTCACCACCAGGGACTGGGAGGAGCAATCAGCCCCAGCATTTT. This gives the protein CASSPPGTGRSNQPQHF.

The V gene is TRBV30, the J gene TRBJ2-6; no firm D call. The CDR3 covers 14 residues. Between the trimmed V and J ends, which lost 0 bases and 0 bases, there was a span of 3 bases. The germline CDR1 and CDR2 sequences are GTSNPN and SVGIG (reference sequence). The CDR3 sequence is CAWSVFSGANVLTF. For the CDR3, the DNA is TGTGCCTGGAGTGTCTTCTCTGGGGCCAACGTCCTGACTTTC.

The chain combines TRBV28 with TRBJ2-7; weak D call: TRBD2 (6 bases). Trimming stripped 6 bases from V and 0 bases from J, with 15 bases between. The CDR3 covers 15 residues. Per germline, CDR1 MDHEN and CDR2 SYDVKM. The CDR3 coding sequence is TGTGCCAGCAGGATGGGCGGGACGGTCTCCTACGAGCAGTACTTC. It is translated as CASRMGGTVSYEQYF.

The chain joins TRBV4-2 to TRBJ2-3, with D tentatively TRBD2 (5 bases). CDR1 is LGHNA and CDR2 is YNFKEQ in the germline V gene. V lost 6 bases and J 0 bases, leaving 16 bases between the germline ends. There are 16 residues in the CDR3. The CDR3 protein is CASRIKAASSTDTQYF. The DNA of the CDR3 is TGTGCCAGCAGGATCAAAGCGGCATCTAGCACAGATACGCAGTATTTT.

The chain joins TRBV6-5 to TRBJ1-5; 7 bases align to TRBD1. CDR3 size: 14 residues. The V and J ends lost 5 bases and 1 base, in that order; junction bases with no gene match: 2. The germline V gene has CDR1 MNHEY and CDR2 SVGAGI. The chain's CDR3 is CASSPTGSNQPQHF. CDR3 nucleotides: TGTGCCAGCAGTCCGACAGGGAGCAATCAGCCCCAGCATTTT.

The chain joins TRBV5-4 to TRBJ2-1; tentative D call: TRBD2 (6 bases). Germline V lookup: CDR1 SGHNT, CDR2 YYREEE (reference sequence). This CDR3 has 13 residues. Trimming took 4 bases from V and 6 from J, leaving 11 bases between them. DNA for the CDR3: TGTGCCAGCAGCGCATCACTAGCCAATGAGCAGTTCTTC. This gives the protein CASSASLANEQFF.

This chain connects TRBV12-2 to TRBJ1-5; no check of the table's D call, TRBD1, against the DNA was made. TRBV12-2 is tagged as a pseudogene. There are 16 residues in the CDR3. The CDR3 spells CASRFQGTGTNQPQHF. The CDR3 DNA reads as TGTGCAAGTCGCTTTCAAGGGACAGGAACCAATCAGCCCCAGCATTTT.

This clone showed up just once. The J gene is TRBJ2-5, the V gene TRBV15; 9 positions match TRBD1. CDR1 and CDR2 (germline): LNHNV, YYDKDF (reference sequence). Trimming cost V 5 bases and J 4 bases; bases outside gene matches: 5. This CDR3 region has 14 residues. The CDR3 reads CATSSGQGGETQYF. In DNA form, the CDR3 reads TGTGCCACCAGCTCGGGACAGGGAGGAGAGACCCAGTACTTC.

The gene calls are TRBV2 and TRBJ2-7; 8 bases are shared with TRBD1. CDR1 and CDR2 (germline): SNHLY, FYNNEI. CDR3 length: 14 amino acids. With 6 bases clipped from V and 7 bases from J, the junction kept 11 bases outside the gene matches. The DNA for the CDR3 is TGTGCCAGCAGGGATAGGACAGGGAGCTGGGAGCAGTACTTC. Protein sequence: CASRDRTGSWEQYF.

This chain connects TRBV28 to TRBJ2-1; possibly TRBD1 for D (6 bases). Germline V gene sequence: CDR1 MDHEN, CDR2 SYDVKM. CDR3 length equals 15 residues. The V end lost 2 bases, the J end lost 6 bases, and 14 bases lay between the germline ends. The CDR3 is CASSLPVGAGNEQFF. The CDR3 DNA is TGTGCCAGCAGTTTACCGGTGGGGGCGGGCAATGAGCAGTTCTTC.

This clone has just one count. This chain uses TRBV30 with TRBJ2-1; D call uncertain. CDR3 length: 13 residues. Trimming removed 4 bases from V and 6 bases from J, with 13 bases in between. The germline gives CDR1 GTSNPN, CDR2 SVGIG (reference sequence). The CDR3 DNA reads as TGTGCCTGGACCAGAAATGGGCTCAATGAGCAGTTCTTC. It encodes CAWTRNGLNEQFF. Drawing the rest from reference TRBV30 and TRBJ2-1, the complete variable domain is SQTIHQWPATLVQPVGSPLSLECTVEGTSNPNLYWYRQAAGRGLQLLFYSVGIGQISSEVPQNLSASRPQDRQFILSSKKLLLSDSGFYLCAWTRNGLNEQFFGPGTRLTVL.

The CDR3 protein is CASSQDRVRFLSPLHF. CDR3 nucleotides: TGTGCCAGCAGCCAAGATCGTGTGAGGTTTCTTTCACCCCTCCACTTT. The genes are TRBV14 and TRBJ1-6; D is unclear. The ends were cut back, 0 bases at V and 9 bases at J, with 15 bases in the middle. The CDR3 is 16 residues long. CDR1 is SGHDN, CDR2 FVKESK, per germline.

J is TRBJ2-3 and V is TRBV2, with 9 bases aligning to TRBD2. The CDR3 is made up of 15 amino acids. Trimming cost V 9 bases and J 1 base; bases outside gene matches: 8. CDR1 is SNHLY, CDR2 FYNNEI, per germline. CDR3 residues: CARTRASGGTDTQYF. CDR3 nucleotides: TGTGCCAGAACTCGGGCTAGCGGGGGCACAGATACGCAGTATTTT. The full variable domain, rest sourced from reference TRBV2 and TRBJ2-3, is EPEVTQTPSHQVTQMGQEVILRCVPISNHLYFYWYRQILGQKVEFLVSFYNNEISEKSEIFDDQFSVERPDGSNFTLKIRSTKLEDSAMYFCARTRASGGTDTQYFGPGTRLTVL.

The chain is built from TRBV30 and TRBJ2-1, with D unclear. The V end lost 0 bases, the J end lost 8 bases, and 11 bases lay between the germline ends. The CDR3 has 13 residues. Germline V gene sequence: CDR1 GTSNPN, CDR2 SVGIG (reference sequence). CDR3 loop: CAWSVLVCHEQFF. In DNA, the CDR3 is TGTGCCTGGAGTGTACTGGTATGCCATGAGCAGTTCTTC.